This T cell receptor (beta chain) was identified in a study of CD8 T cells in Susac syndrome (dated by TCRdb to 2018 to 2020). Regarding the complete study: The study used repertoire sequencing to test whether antigen drove CD8+ T cell activation and differentiation in Susac syndrome. Clonality of the CD8+ T cell repertoire was compared between about a dozen healthy donors, about 14 Susac syndrome patients and around 15 multiple sclerosis patients. General findings and caveats noted by the study authors: The study acknowledged that relatively few individuals were included in the TCR sequencing and HLA analysis.

Spanning cysteine to phenylalanine, the CDR3 consists of 15 amino acids. Only the CDR3 part of the read is kept: 45 bases, read in frame from the first base. CDR1 and CDR2 are drawn from the germline V gene: KGHSH, LQKENI. V drops 1 base and J drops 9 bases, leaving 19 bases in between. RNA was extracted with the RNeasy kit and roughly 0.5 to 1 ug was reverse transcribed using random hexamers. The immunoSEQ multiplex PCR assay, covering 54 Vbeta and 13 Jbeta segments, was used to amplify TCR beta CDR3 regions. PCR amplification bias was corrected by using a synthetic template baseline for primer optimization and computational correction. In the source study's methods: Only productive sequences were kept, with reads annotated to V, D and J genes according to IMGT and analyzed in immunoSEQ Analyzer. Clonality was computed as one minus Shannon entropy normalized by log2 of the number of productive unique sequences. For each patient and control, public and private clones were evaluated among the 100 most prevalent clones. Susac-specific clones were defined as absent from healthy and MS cohorts, around 1,000 published viral clones and other ImmuneACCESS disease sequences. TCRdb trimmed the raw reads at Q25, called clones with MiXCR and kept productive beta chains. Rows with one shared CDR3 protein collapse into an entry with the most common genes and DNA. TCRdb's processing, not the authors' own work, is the source of the V and J calls. For this sample there are over 100,000 distinct CDR3 sequences; 92% appear just once. The leading ten clones occupy roughly 0.12% of the sample.

High-throughput TCR beta sequencing profiled peripheral blood CD8+ and CD4+ T cells from healthy donors, Susac syndrome patients and multiple sclerosis patients. Healthy donors were included as age- and sex-matched controls. Bulk CD8+ and CD4+ T cells were purified magnetically by negative isolation, whereas CD8+ TEMRA cells were enriched by FACS. Blood was collected in EDTA tubes and processed within 24 hours, with PBMCs isolated through density gradient centrifugation. PBMCs destined for TCR sequencing were cryopreserved in liquid nitrogen and later thawed in a 37 °C water bath. A purity of at least 90% was achieved for sorted or isolated CD4+, CD8+ and CD8+ TEMRA cells. To note about this clonotype: No antigen is known for it. No much larger clonotype is one base removed from it; base qualities were not supplied.

Sequencing was done on a sample of CD8+ T cells from PBMCs. In this chain, TRBV18 is recombined with TRBJ2-7, with the identity of the D gene unclear. This TCR was sampled from a human donor in good health. The CDR3 region reads CASSPLEGDTTRQYF. The DNA sequence is given as TGTGCCAGCTCACCACTCGAAGGAGATACTACGAGGCAGTACTTC.